This is a list of T cell receptor beta chains from one sample in a study of T cell repertoires in cytomegalovirus infection. TCRdb recomputed calls from the reads with MiXCR, one row per CDR3 protein. The sample carries hundreds of thousands of distinct CDR3 sequences, roughly 24% recorded once. Source material: CD8+ T cells from PBMCs. These receptors all stem from a human donor in good health (CMV status not recorded). Some clones in this sample may be carry-over from other donors' samples. Both conserved end residues are part of each CDR3. The D gene is left open where the match is weak. Only some rows state a clone size, as once, few, many or a class for expanded clones.

abundance,j_gene,d_gene,v_gene,CDR3aa,CDR3nt
.,TRBJ2-6,.,TRBV4-3,CASSQDPGPSGANVLTF,TGCGCCAGCAGCCAAGATCCCGGGCCCTCTGGGGCCAACGTCCTGACTTTC
.,TRBJ2-5,.,TRBV27,CASSGDETQYF,TGTGCCAGTAGTGGGGACGAGACCCAGTACTTC
many,TRBJ2-2,.,TRBV7-8,CASSLDSAGELFF,TGTGCCAGCAGCCTGGACAGCGCCGGGGAGCTGTTTTTT
.,TRBJ2-1,.,TRBV20-1,CSGFGQPNYNEQFF,TGCAGTGGTTTCGGACAGCCGAACTACAATGAGCAGTTCTTC
.,TRBJ2-7,TRBD2,TRBV5-4,CASSLAGGLEQYF,TGTGCCAGCAGCTTAGCGGGGGGGCTCGAGCAGTACTTC
.,TRBJ1-1,.,TRBV29-1,CSVVIGRIANTEAFF,TGCAGCGTTGTAATAGGGAGGATCGCGAACACTGAAGCTTTCTTT
many,TRBJ2-2,.,TRBV7-2,CASSLSSRGPNTGELFF,TGTGCCAGCAGCTTATCGTCTAGGGGACCGAACACCGGGGAGCTGTTTTTT
few,TRBJ1-1,.,TRBV28,CASSLGGGGQAFF,TGTGCCAGCAGTTTAGGGGGGGGGGGACAAGCTTTCTTT
few,TRBJ2-2,TRBD2,TRBV6-2/TRBV6-3,CASSYSSGTTYTGELFF,TGTGCCAGCAGTTACTCTTCCGGGACTACCTACACCGGGGAGCTGTTTTTT
.,TRBJ1-4,.,TRBV6-1,CASAGAPAEKLFF,TGTGCCAGCGCAGGGGCGCCAGCAGAAAAACTGTTTTTT
few,TRBJ1-1,.,TRBV20-1,CSARDLHRVGTEAFF,TGCAGTGCTAGAGATTTGCACAGGGTAGGGACTGAAGCTTTCTTT
.,TRBJ1-3,.,TRBV7-9,CASSGTGSSGNTIYF,TGTGCCAGCAGCGGAACAGGTAGCTCTGGAAACACCATATATTTT
many,TRBJ2-1,.,TRBV7-9,CASQGGKQTPYNEQFF,TGTGCCAGCCAGGGGGGTAAACAGACACCTTACAATGAGCAGTTCTTC
.,TRBJ2-1,TRBD2,TRBV20-1,CSSSGGAISYNEQFF,TGCAGTAGTAGCGGGGGGGCCATCTCCTACAATGAGCAGTTCTTC
many,TRBJ2-1,TRBD2,TRBV7-8,CASSLVAGDHNEQFF,TGTGCCAGCAGCTTAGTAGCGGGAGACCACAATGAGCAGTTCTTC
many,TRBJ2-7,.,TRBV7-2,CASSYGAEQYF,TGTGCCAGCAGTTATGGAGCCGAGCAGTACTTC
.,TRBJ1-5,.,TRBV4-3,CASSQDAREPQHF,TGCGCCAGCAGCCAAGATGCGCGCGAGCCCCAGCATTTT
few,TRBJ2-1,.,TRBV3-1,CASSHTGKGIDEQFF,TGTGCCAGCAGCCACACGGGGAAAGGGATCGATGAGCAGTTCTTC
.,TRBJ2-1,.,TRBV6-5,CASSLDIPLYNEQFF,TGTGCCAGCAGCCTAGACATCCCATTATACAATGAGCAGTTCTTC
.,TRBJ2-7,.,TRBV20-1,CSASPGPGTYEQYF,TGCAGTGCTAGTCCAGGGCCGGGCACCTACGAGCAGTACTTC
many,TRBJ1-2,.,TRBV7-9,CASSPPEGPYYGYTF,TGTGCCAGCAGCCCGCCAGAGGGTCCCTACTATGGCTACACCTTC
few,TRBJ2-7,.,TRBV13,CASSFQGYEQYF,TGTGCCAGCAGCTTCCAGGGCTACGAGCAGTACTTC
many,TRBJ2-1,.,TRBV7-8,CASRRRNEQFF,TGTGCCAGCAGGAGAAGGAATGAGCAGTTCTTC
.,TRBJ2-1,TRBD2,TRBV5-1,CASSLEPGTNYNEQFF,TGCGCCAGCAGCCTGGAGCCGGGGACTAACTACAATGAGCAGTTCTTC
.,TRBJ1-1,.,TRBV29-1,CSVGWGEKGEAFF,TGCAGCGTTGGGTGGGGCGAGAAGGGTGAAGCTTTCTTT
.,TRBJ1-6,.,TRBV6-4,CASSPGLADSPLHF,TGTGCCAGCAGCCCAGGTCTCGCCGATTCACCCCTCCACTTT
many,TRBJ2-7,TRBD1,TRBV7-2,CASSFLGQGIYEQYF,TGTGCCAGCAGCTTTTTGGGACAGGGAATATACGAGCAGTACTTC
.,TRBJ2-1,TRBD2,TRBV29-1,CSAELAGLKFF,TGCAGCGCCGAACTAGCGGGCCTCAAGTTCTTC
.,TRBJ1-1,.,TRBV14,CASSSRQHMNTEAFF,TGTGCCAGCAGCTCCCGACAGCATATGAACACTGAAGCTTTCTTT
few,TRBJ1-6,.,TRBV19,CASSIALGRSYNSPLHF,TGTGCCAGTAGTATAGCCCTGGGACGGTCCTATAATTCACCCCTCCACTTT
few,TRBJ2-5,TRBD2,TRBV10-3,CAISESVAGGQETQYF,TGTGCCATCAGTGAGTCGGTAGCGGGGGGCCAAGAGACCCAGTACTTC
.,TRBJ1-2,.,TRBV29-1,CSVSGAPDSHYGYTF,TGCAGCGTTTCGGGAGCCCCGGACAGCCACTATGGCTACACCTTC
many,TRBJ2-7,.,TRBV11-3,CASSLGTFDSDYEQYF,TGTGCCAGCAGCTTAGGGACCTTTGACAGCGACTACGAGCAGTACTTC
.,TRBJ2-2,TRBD1,TRBV29-1,CSAGTENTGELFF,TGCAGCGCCGGGACAGAGAACACCGGGGAGCTGTTTTTT
.,TRBJ2-7,.,TRBV29-1,CSVEVPRGPSYEQYF,TGCAGCGTTGAAGTCCCCAGGGGCCCCTCCTACGAGCAGTACTTC
many,TRBJ1-4,TRBD1,TRBV28,CASSSPGQGPINEKLFF,TGTGCCAGCAGTTCCCCGGGACAGGGGCCAATTAATGAAAAACTGTTTTTT
few,TRBJ2-1,TRBD2,TRBV7-8,CASSTTSFHEQFF,TGTGCCAGCAGCACGACTAGCTTCCATGAGCAGTTCTTC
.,TRBJ2-1,.,TRBV4-1,CASSQGRGGLGQFF,TGCGCCAGCAGCCAAGGACGAGGGGGTCTTGGGCAGTTCTTC
few,TRBJ2-1,.,TRBV6-2/TRBV6-3,CASSYSIADFFSSYNEQFF,TGTGCCAGCAGTTACTCGATCGCAGATTTTTTTAGCTCCTACAATGAGCAGTTCTTC
few,TRBJ1-2,TRBD1,TRBV5-5,CASSLLQGTDYGYTF,TGTGCCAGCAGCTTGCTACAGGGGACAGACTATGGCTACACCTTC
many,TRBJ1-5,TRBD1,TRBV19,CASRIIQGLDQPQHF,TGTGCCAGTAGAATCATACAGGGGTTGGATCAGCCCCAGCATTTT
few,TRBJ2-6,TRBD1,TRBV10-3,CAILGAGTASILDSGANVLTF,TGTGCCATCCTTGGCGCCGGGACAGCCTCCATACTCGACTCTGGGGCCAACGTCCTGACTTTC
.,TRBJ1-2,.,TRBV10-2,CASSEGGVYGYTF,TGCGCCAGCAGCGAAGGAGGGGTTTATGGCTACACCTTC
.,TRBJ2-1,.,TRBV20-1,CSARDQGRSPYNEQFF,TGCAGTGCTAGAGATCAAGGGCGCAGCCCCTACAATGAGCAGTTCTTC
.,TRBJ2-3,TRBD1,TRBV28,CASKDPPDRADTQYF,TGTGCCAGCAAAGACCCTCCGGACAGGGCCGATACGCAGTATTTT
few,TRBJ2-5,.,TRBV4-1,CASSPTGGDHGTQYF,TGCGCCAGCAGCCCCACAGGGGGGGACCATGGGACCCAGTACTTC
.,TRBJ2-1,TRBD2,TRBV29-1,CSVEGLAGASSYNEQLF,TGCAGCGTGGAGGGACTAGCGGGGGCCTCATCCTACAATGAGCAGCTCTTC